The 32 T cell receptor beta chains presented below share a single source sample, sequenced in a study of cytomegalovirus exposure and HLA in healthy donors. Profiled with immunoSEQ multiplex PCR; TCRdb holds only in-frame clones, not every one. The sample shows about 260,000 clones, around 91% of them seen only once. The sample comprised PBMCs. The receptors were sampled from a woman aged 25 to 39 in good health and CMV-seronegative.

As DNA, the CDR3 is TGTGCCACCCGACAGAGCTCTGGGGCCAACGTCCTGACTTTC. Translation gives CATRQSSGANVLTF. V and J are TRBV19 and TRBJ2-6; tentative D call: TRBD1 (5 bases). Trimming stripped 10 bases from V and 0 bases from J, with 10 bases between. The germline gives CDR1 LNHDA, CDR2 SQIVND (reference sequence). The CDR3 length is 14 residues.

This clone was recorded only once. The rearrangement links TRBV30 to TRBJ2-7, with D perhaps matching TRBD1 (6 bases). The germline V gene has CDR1 GTSNPN and CDR2 SVGIG (reference sequence). V was trimmed by 1 base and J by 3 bases, leaving 7 bases between them. CDR3 size: 12 residues. In nucleotides, the CDR3 is TGTGCCTGGAGTGAACAGGGCTACGAGCAGTACTTC. It yields the protein CAWSEQGYEQYF.

J is TRBJ2-7 and V is TRBV29-1; D might be TRBD1 (5 bases). V was cut by 2 bases and J by 12 bases, with 14 bases left in between. The CDR3 has 11 residues. Germline V gives CDR1 SQVTM, CDR2 ANQGSEA. CDR3 amino acids: CSVERGGTTYF. For the CDR3, the DNA is TGCAGCGTTGAAAGGGGCGGCACGACGTACTTC.

As regards this clone: The junction does not match germline at one end; this may be a read error. The chain couples TRBV11-3 to TRBJ2-2; D is uncertain. Germline V CDR1 and CDR2: SGHNT, YENEEA. The CDR3 sequence is 14 residues long. This CDR3 is CASSLGPNSGELFF. The CDR3 DNA sequence: TGTGCCAGCAGCTTAGGCCCAAACAGCGGGGAGCTGTTTTTT. The full variable domain, rest sourced from reference TRBV11-3 and TRBJ2-2, is EAGVVQSPRYKIIEKKQPVAFWCNPISGHNTLYWYLQNLGQGPELLIRYENEEAVDDSQLPKDRFSAERLKGVDSTLKIQPAELGDSAVYLCASSLGPNSGELFFGEGSRLTVL.

The chain employs TRBV11-3 and TRBJ2-7; a weak D match, TRBD2 (6 bases). V gave up 5 bases and J gave up 0 bases, with 14 bases separating them. In germline, CDR1 is SGHNT, CDR2 YENEEA. This CDR3 spans 15 amino acids. CDR3 region: CASSPRGSGSYEQYF. In DNA, the CDR3 is TGTGCCAGCAGCCCCCGGGGTAGCGGCTCCTACGAGCAGTACTTC. The variable domain in full, with the rest retrieved from reference TRBV11-3 and TRBJ2-7, is EAGVVQSPRYKIIEKKQPVAFWCNPISGHNTLYWYLQNLGQGPELLIRYENEEAVDDSQLPKDRFSAERLKGVDSTLKIQPAELGDSAVYLCASSPRGSGSYEQYFGPGTRLTVT.

In its sample, this clone was seen a few times. The genes are TRBV7-9 and TRBJ2-7; D is perhaps TRBD1 (6 bases). The CDR3 consists of 14 residues. V was trimmed by 4 bases and J by 4 bases, leaving 14 bases between them. CDR1 is SEHNR and CDR2 is FQNEAQ in the germline V gene (reference sequence). The CDR3 protein is CASSSGQYGYEQYF. The CDR3 nucleotides read TGTGCCAGCAGCTCTGGACAGTACGGGTACGAGCAGTACTTC.

The gene calls are TRBV19 and TRBJ2-7; the match to TRBD2 covers 12 bases. The germline CDR1 and CDR2 sequences are LNHDA and SQIVND (reference sequence). This CDR3 is built from 16 residues. Unmatched junction bases numbered 2, after V lost 0 bases and J lost 2 bases. The CDR3 bases are TGTGCCAGTAGTATAGATGGACTAGCGGGGACCTACGAGCAGTACTTC. It codes for CASSIDGLAGTYEQYF.

The V gene is TRBV25-1, the J gene TRBJ2-3; the match to TRBD1 covers 9 bases. Per the germline V gene, CDR1 is MGHDK and CDR2 is SYGVNS. This CDR3 has 14 residues. V trimming: 8 bases; J trimming: 0 bases; junction bases outside the gene matches: 3. The CDR3 region has the DNA TGTGCCAGCTCCGGGACAGGGAGCACAGATACGCAGTATTTT. Its translation: CASSGTGSTDTQYF.

This chain joins TRBV27 and TRBJ2-1; a weak D match, TRBD2 (5 bases). The CDR3 runs to 17 residues. Trimming pared 6 bases from V and 0 bases from J, leaving 18 bases between. Germline assignment: CDR1 MNHEY and CDR2 SMNVEV (reference sequence). The CDR3 coding sequence is TGTGCCAGCAGGTCTAGGACTGGCGGTCGCTCCTACAATGAGCAGTTCTTC. Translating it yields CASRSRTGGRSYNEQFF.

This rearrangement joins TRBV4-3 to TRBJ2-7, with no clear D. V lost 0 bases, J lost 3 bases, and 9 bases lay in between. The CDR3 runs to 14 residues. CDR1 is LGHNA and CDR2 is YSLEER in the germline V gene. CDR3 sequence (DNA): TGCGCCAGCAGCCAAGATCTTCCCGGCTACGAGCAGTACTTC. This sequence encodes CASSQDLPGYEQYF.

Note on this clone: Within the sample, other DNA sequences also encode this same CDR3. The rearrangement uses TRBV27 and TRBJ1-5, with a weak D call TRBD1 (5 bases). V lost 2 bases and J 4 bases, leaving 6 bases between the germline ends. In germline, CDR1 is MNHEY, CDR2 SMNVEV (reference sequence). This CDR3 spans 13 amino acids. The CDR3 reads CASSLRGNQPQHF. The CDR3 region has the DNA TGTGCCAGCAGTTTACGGGGGAATCAGCCCCAGCATTTT.

The chain uses TRBV4-1 and TRBJ1-2, with 8 bases that match TRBD1. CDR1 and CDR2 from the germline V gene are MGHRA and YSYEKL. The V and J ends lost 3 bases and 3 bases, in that order; junction bases with no gene match: 3. The CDR3 extends over 14 amino acids. The CDR3 nucleotides read TGCGCCAGCAGCCACCACAGGGGGGACTATGGCTACACCTTC. Translated, it gives CASSHHRGDYGYTF.

The table lists this clone with a count of one. This chain joins TRBV7-9 and TRBJ2-5; D is tentatively TRBD1 or TRBD2 (5 bases each). Germline CDR1 SEHNR, CDR2 FQNEAQ (reference sequence). The CDR3 has 13 amino acids. V gave up 1 base and J gave up 13 bases, with 16 bases separating them. The DNA for the CDR3 is TGTGCCAGCAGCTTAGGGACGTCCGGGACGGGGTACTTC. Protein: CASSLGTSGTGYF.

This sequence joins TRBV29-1 and TRBJ1-1, with 7 bases lining up with TRBD1. Losses at the gene ends were 1 base for V and 2 bases for J; bases not matched to a gene: 4. Germline assignment: CDR1 SQVTM and CDR2 ANQGSEA. This CDR3 is 14 amino acids long. This CDR3 is CSVEARDSNTEAFF. CDR3 in DNA: TGCAGCGTTGAAGCCCGGGACAGTAACACTGAAGCTTTCTTT.

The chain combines TRBV10-1 with TRBJ2-2; 12 positions match TRBD1. The V gene end was trimmed by 7 bases and the J gene end by 6 bases; junction bases not matched to a gene: 6. CDR3 length equals 15 residues. Germline V gene sequence: CDR1 WNHNN, CDR2 SYGVQD (reference sequence). CDR3 protein: CASILGQGASGELFF. In DNA form, the CDR3 reads TGCGCCAGCATCTTGGGACAGGGGGCTTCCGGGGAGCTGTTTTTT.

A single count supports this clone. V is TRBV6-1 and J is TRBJ2-1; TRBD2 aligns across 11 bases. Looked up from germline, CDR1 is MNHNS and CDR2 is SASEGT. The CDR3 totals 14 residues. Trimming cost V 7 bases and J 6 bases; bases outside gene matches: 5. For the CDR3, the DNA is TGTGCCAGCAAAACTAGCGGGAGAGTCAATGAGCAGTTCTTC. Translation gives CASKTSGRVNEQFF.

This chain uses TRBV28 with TRBJ2-2, with TRBD2 as a possible D gene (5 bases). Trimming took 3 bases from V and 4 from J, leaving 9 bases between them. The CDR3 has 14 amino acids. Germline loops: CDR1 MDHEN, CDR2 SYDVKM. CDR3 region: CASSFGELTGELFF. CDR3 DNA sequence: TGTGCCAGCAGTTTCGGGGAACTCACCGGGGAGCTGTTTTTT.

This chain joins TRBV29-1 and TRBJ2-2, with D possibly TRBD2 on 5 matching bases. Looked up from germline, CDR1 is SQVTM and CDR2 is ANQGSEA. Trimming stripped 6 bases from V and 4 bases from J, with 12 bases between. This CDR3 comprises 13 residues. As DNA, the CDR3 is TGCAGCGTAGCTCCGGGAACCACCGGGGAGCTGTTTTTT. It translates to CSVAPGTTGELFF.

V is TRBV19 and J is TRBJ1-1; the match to TRBD1 covers 8 bases. The CDR3 is made up of 13 amino acids. Germline V gene sequence: CDR1 LNHDA, CDR2 SQIVND (reference sequence). V lost 5 bases to trimming and J lost 3 bases; unmatched junction nucleotides: 2. The CDR3: CASSPTGDTEAFF. CDR3 nucleotides: TGTGCCAGTAGTCCGACAGGGGACACTGAAGCTTTCTTT.

V gene TRBV7-2 combines with J gene TRBJ2-3; TRBD2 aligns across 10 bases. V lost 5 bases and J lost 4; bases outside the gene matches: 6. Germline V gene lookup returns CDR1 SGHTA and CDR2 FQGNSA. CDR3 length equals 15 residues. The CDR3 protein is CASSPGTSASDTQYF. The CDR3 nucleotides read TGTGCCAGCAGCCCTGGGACTAGCGCTTCAGATACGCAGTATTTT. The entire variable domain, with the rest obtained from reference TRBV7-2 and TRBJ2-3, is as follows: GAGVSQSPSNKVTEKGKDVELRCDPISGHTALYWYRQSLGQGLEFLIYFQGNSAPDKSGLPSDRFSAERTGGSVSTLTIQRTQQEDSAVYLCASSPGTSASDTQYFGPGTRLTVL.

This clone appeared a single time. The rearrangement joins TRBV1 to TRBJ2-5; whether TRBD2, the table's D call, matches the DNA was not checked. TRBV1 is a listed pseudogene. CDR3 length: 19 amino acids. The CDR3 DNA sequence: TGCACCAGCAGCCAAGATCTAGGACTAGCGGGAGGTTTTCAAGAGACCCAGTACTTC. Protein product: CTSSQDLGLAGGFQETQYF.

The rearrangement joins TRBV4-3 to TRBJ2-7; TRBD1 might be the D (5 bases). Deletions cut 1 base from V and 4 bases from J, with 17 bases between. The CDR3 is made up of 16 amino acids. Per the germline V gene, CDR1 is LGHNA and CDR2 is YSLEER. The CDR3 region is CASSQARTMGFYEQYF. In DNA, the CDR3 is TGCGCCAGCAGCCAAGCAAGGACAATGGGATTTTACGAGCAGTACTTC.

This clone was recorded a few times. This sequence joins TRBV11-3 and TRBJ2-7; D might be TRBD1 (6 bases). Germline values: CDR1 SGHNT, CDR2 YENEEA. There are 14 residues in the CDR3. Between the trimmed V and J ends, which lost 4 bases and 4 bases, there was a span of 14 bases. CDR3 sequence (DNA): TGTGCCAGCAGCTCAGTTGGACAGAAGTACGAGCAGTACTTC. Encoded protein: CASSSVGQKYEQYF.

The rearrangement links TRBV30 to TRBJ2-5; D is unresolved. V was cut by 2 bases and J by 5 bases, with 9 bases left in between. CDR3 length: 12 amino acids. The V gene's germline CDR1 is GTSNPN and CDR2 SVGIG (reference sequence). CDR3 nucleotide sequence: TGTGCCTGGAGTATGTGGGTGGAGACCCAGTACTTC. Protein sequence: CAWSMWVETQYF.

The genes are TRBV10-3 and TRBJ2-2; D may be TRBD2 (5 bases). Trimming removed 6 bases at V and 1 base at J, with 9 bases between. The CDR3 extends over 14 amino acids. Per the germline V gene, CDR1 is ENHRY and CDR2 is SYGVKD. CDR3 bases: TGTGCCATCAGACTAGTTGGGAACACCGGGGAGCTGTTTTTT. Its translation is CAIRLVGNTGELFF.

J is TRBJ2-2 and V is TRBV7-3; the D gene is possibly TRBD1 (5 bases). The CDR3 is made up of 12 amino acids. Between the trimmed V and J ends, which lost 6 bases and 5 bases, there was a span of 7 bases. Looked up from germline, CDR1 is SGHTA and CDR2 is FQGTGA. In DNA, the CDR3 is TGTGCCAGCAGTAGGGGAACCGGGGAGCTGTTTTTT. Its protein product is CASSRGTGELFF.

The rearrangement links TRBV29-1 to TRBJ2-7; the match to TRBD1 covers 10 bases. The V gene's germline CDR1 is SQVTM and CDR2 ANQGSEA. J lost 0 bases, V lost 6 bases, and 11 bases had no gene match. The CDR3 length is 16 residues. The CDR3 DNA reads as TGCAGCGTCGAGGCCTACCGGGACAGGGGCTCCTACGAGCAGTACTTC. Amino acids: CSVEAYRDRGSYEQYF.

This chain connects TRBV6-1 to TRBJ2-1; no clear D. The CDR3 loop spans 16 amino acids. Deletions cut 1 base from V and 1 base from J, with 11 bases between. Germline-derived CDR1 and CDR2 are MNHNS and SASEGT. The CDR3 DNA reads TGTGCCAGCAGTGAAGTGGTAAGGCCTTCCTACAATGAGCAGTTCTTC. Protein sequence: CASSEVVRPSYNEQFF.

The chain joins TRBV9 to TRBJ2-1; 10 nucleotides align to TRBD2. Germline lookup yields CDR1 SGDLS and CDR2 YYNGEE. The CDR3 has 16 amino acids. V lost 0 bases to trimming and J lost 6 bases; unmatched junction nucleotides: 6. The CDR3 nucleotides read TGTGCCAGCAGCGTAGCTTGGCTAGCGGGAGCCAATGAGCAGTTCTTC. Protein product: CASSVAWLAGANEQFF.

V and J are TRBV6-1 and TRBJ1-2; D may be TRBD1 (5 bases). The CDR3 is made up of 14 amino acids. Germline CDR1 and CDR2: MNHNS and SASEGT. V was shortened by 4 bases and J by 4 bases, with 13 bases between the two germline ends. The CDR3 region has the DNA TGTGCCAGCAGTGCTGCAGGGTTTGGCTATGGCTACACCTTC. It specifies CASSAAGFGYGYTF.

This chain uses TRBV9 with TRBJ2-3; 8 bases map to TRBD2. CDR1 is SGDLS, CDR2 YYNGEE, per germline. Losses at the gene ends were 0 bases for V and 1 base for J; bases not matched to a gene: 22. CDR3 length: 22 amino acids. For the CDR3, the DNA is TGTGCCAGCAGCGTAGCTTTCGCGGGAGGCCCTCCTGGCGTAACTGGCACAGATACGCAGTATTTT. It translates to CASSVAFAGGPPGVTGTDTQYF.

This chain links TRBV15 with TRBJ2-7; TRBD1 matches at 9 bases. V dropped 1 base and J dropped 6; count of bases not matched to a gene: 10. Germline loops: CDR1 LNHNV, CDR2 YYDKDF (reference sequence). The CDR3 has 16 amino acids. In DNA form, the CDR3 reads TGTGCCACCAGCAGAGCCGTGGGGACAGGGTCGTCCGAGCAGTACTTC. Protein product: CATSRAVGTGSSEQYF.